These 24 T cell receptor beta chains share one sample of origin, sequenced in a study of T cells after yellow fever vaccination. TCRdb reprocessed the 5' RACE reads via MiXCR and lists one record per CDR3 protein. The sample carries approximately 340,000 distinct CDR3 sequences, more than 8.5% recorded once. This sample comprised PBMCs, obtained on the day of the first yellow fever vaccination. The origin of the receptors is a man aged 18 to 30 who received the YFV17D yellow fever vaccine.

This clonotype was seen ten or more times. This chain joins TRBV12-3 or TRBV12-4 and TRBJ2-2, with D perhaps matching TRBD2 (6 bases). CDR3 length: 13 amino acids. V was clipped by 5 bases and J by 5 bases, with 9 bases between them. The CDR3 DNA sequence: TGTGCCAGCAGTGGGGGGATTACCGGGGAGCTGTTTTTT. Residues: CASSGGITGELFF.

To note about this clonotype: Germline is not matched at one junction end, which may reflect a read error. CDR3 DNA sequence: TGTGCCAGCAGCTTAGAGGGGGATGGCCAGGGAGAAAACTTC. Translating gives CASSLEGDGQGENF. This chain links TRBV7-9 with TRBJ1-2; weak D call: TRBD1 (6 bases). Looked up from germline, CDR1 is SEHNR and CDR2 is FQNEAQ (reference sequence). The length of the CDR3 is 14 residues.

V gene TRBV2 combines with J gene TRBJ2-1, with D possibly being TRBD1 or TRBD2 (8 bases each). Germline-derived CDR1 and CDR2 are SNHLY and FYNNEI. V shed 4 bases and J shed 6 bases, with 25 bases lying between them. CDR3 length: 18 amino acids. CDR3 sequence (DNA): TGTGCCAGCAGTGCCCGGGGGGGGACAGGAAATTTAATCAATGAGCAGTTCTTC. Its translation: CASSARGGTGNLINEQFF. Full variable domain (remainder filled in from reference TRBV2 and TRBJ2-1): EPEVTQTPSHQVTQMGQEVILRCVPISNHLYFYWYRQILGQKVEFLVSFYNNEISEKSEIFDDQFSVERPDGSNFTLKIRSTKLEDSAMYFCASSARGGTGNLINEQFFGPGTRLTVL.

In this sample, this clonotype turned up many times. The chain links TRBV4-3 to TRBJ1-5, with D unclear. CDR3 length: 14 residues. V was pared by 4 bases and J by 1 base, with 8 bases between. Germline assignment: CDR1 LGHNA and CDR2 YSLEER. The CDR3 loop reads CASSLLLSNQPQHF. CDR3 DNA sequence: TGCGCCAGCAGCCTCTTACTCAGCAATCAGCCCCAGCATTTT.

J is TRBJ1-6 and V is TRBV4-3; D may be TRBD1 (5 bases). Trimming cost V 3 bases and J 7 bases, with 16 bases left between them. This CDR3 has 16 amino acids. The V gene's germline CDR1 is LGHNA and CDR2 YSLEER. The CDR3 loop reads CASSQGPQGENSPLHF. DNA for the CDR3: TGCGCCAGCAGCCAGGGGCCGCAGGGCGAGAATTCACCCCTCCACTTT.

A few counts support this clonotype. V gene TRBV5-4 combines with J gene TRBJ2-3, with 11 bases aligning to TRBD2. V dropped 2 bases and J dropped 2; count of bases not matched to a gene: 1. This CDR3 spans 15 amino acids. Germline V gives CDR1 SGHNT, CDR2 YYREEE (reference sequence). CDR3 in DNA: TGTGCCAGCAGCTTACTAGCGGGGGCCACAGATACGCAGTATTTT. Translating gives CASSLLAGATDTQYF.

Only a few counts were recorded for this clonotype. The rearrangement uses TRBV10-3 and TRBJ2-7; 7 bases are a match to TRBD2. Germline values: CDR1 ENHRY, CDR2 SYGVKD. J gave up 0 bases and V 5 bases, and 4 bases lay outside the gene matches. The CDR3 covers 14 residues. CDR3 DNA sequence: TGTGCCATCAGTCCCGGGGGGAGCTCCTACGAGCAGTACTTC. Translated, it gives CAISPGGSSYEQYF.

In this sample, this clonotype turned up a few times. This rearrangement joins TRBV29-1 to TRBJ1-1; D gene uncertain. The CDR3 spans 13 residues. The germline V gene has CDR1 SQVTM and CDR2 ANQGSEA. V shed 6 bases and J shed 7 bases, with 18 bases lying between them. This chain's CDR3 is CSVPTSGTLEAFF. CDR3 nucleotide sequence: TGCAGCGTCCCGACCTCAGGAACTCTTGAAGCTTTCTTT.

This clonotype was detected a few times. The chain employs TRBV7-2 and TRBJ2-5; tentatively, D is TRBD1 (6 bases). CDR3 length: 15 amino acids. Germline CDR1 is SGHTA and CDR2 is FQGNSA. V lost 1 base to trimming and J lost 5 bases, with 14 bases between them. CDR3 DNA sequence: TGTGCCAGCAGCTTAGAGTACAGGGTTTGGGAGACCCAGTACTTC. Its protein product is CASSLEYRVWETQYF.

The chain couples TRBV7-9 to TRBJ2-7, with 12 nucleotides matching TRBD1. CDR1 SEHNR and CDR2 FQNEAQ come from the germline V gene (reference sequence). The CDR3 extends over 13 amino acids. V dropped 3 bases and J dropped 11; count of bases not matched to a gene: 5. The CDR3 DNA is TGTGCCAGCAGCTTGGGACAGGGGGCGAGGAAGTACTTC. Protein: CASSLGQGARKYF.

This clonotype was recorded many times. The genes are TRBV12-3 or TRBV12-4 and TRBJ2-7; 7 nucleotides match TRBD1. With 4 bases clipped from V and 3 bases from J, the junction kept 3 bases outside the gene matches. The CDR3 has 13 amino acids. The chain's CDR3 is CASSYHRGYEQYF. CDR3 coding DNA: TGTGCCAGCAGTTACCACAGGGGCTACGAGCAGTACTTC.

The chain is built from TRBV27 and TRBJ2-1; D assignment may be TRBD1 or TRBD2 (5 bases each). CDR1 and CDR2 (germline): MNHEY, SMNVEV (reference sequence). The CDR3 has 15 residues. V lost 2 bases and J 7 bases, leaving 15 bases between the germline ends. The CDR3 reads CASSLRDRHVNEQFF. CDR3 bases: TGTGCCAGCAGTTTAAGGGACCGACACGTTAATGAGCAGTTCTTC.

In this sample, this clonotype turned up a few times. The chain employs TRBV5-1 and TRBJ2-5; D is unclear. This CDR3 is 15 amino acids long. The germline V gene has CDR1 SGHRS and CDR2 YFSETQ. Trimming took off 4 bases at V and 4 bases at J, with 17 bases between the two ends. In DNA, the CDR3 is TGCGCCAGCAGCCGCGACGGTGAGAATGGAGAGACCCAGTACTTC. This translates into CASSRDGENGETQYF.

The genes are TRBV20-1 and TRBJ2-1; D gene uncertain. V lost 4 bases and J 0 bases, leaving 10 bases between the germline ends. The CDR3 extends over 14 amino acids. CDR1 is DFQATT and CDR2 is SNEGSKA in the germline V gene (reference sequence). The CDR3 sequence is CSAKPAVSYNEQFF. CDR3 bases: TGCAGTGCTAAACCGGCGGTCTCCTACAATGAGCAGTTCTTC.

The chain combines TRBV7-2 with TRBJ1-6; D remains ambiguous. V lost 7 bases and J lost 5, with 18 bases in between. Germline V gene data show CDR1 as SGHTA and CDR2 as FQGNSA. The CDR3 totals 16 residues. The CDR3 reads CASTLAGGLNNSPLHF. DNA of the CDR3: TGTGCCAGCACCTTGGCGGGCGGCCTAAATAATTCACCCCTCCACTTT.

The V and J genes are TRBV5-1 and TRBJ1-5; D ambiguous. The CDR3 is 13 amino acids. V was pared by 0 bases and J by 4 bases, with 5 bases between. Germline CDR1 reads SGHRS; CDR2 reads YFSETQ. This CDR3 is CASSLDLNQPQHF. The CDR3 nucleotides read TGCGCCAGCAGCTTGGACCTGAATCAGCCCCAGCATTTT.

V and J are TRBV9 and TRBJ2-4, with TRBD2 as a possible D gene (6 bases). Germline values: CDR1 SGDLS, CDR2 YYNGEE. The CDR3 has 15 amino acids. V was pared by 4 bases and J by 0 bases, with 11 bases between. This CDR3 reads CASSTQGLAKNIQYF. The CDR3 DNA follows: TGTGCCAGCAGCACTCAGGGACTAGCCAAAAACATTCAGTACTTC.

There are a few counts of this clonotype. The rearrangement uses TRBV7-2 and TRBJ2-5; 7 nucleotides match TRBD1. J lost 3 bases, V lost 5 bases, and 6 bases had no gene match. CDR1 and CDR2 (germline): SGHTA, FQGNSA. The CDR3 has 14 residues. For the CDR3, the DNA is TGTGCCAGCAGCCAGGGACAGAGTAAAGAGACCCAGTACTTC. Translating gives CASSQGQSKETQYF.

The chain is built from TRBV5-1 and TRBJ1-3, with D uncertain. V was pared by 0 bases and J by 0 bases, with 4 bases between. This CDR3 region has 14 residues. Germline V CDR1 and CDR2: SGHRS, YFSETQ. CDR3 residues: CASSLGASGNTIYF. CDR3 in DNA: TGCGCCAGCAGCTTGGGTGCCTCTGGAAACACCATATATTTT.

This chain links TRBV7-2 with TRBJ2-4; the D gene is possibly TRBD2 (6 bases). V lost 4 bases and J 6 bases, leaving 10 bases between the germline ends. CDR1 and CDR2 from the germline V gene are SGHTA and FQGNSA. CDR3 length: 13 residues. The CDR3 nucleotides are TGTGCCAGCAGCTGGGGCGGGGCAAACATTCAGTACTTC. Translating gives CASSWGGANIQYF.

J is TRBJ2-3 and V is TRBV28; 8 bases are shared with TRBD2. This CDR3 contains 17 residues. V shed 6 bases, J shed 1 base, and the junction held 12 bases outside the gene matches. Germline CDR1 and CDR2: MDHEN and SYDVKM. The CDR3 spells CASRSPGGGHGTDTQYF. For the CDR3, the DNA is TGTGCCAGCAGATCCCCCGGCGGGGGGCATGGCACAGATACGCAGTATTTT.

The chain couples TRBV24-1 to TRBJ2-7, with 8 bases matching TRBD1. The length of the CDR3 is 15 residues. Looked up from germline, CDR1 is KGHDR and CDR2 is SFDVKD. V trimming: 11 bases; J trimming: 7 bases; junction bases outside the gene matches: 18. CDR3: CANLPKDREVREQYF. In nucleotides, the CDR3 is TGTGCCAACCTCCCCAAGGACAGGGAGGTGAGGGAGCAGTACTTC.

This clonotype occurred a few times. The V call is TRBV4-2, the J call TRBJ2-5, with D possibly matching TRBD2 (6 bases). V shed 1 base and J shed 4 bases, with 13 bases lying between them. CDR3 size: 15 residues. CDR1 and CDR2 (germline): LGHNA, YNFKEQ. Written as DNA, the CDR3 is TGTGCCAGCAGCCAAGGGCGGGGATCGGGAGAGACCCAGTACTTC. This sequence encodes CASSQGRGSGETQYF.

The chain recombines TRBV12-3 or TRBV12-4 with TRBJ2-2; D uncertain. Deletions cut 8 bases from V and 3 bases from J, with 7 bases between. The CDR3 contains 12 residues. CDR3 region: CASLPDTGELFF. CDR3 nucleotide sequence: TGTGCCAGCCTACCTGACACCGGGGAGCTGTTTTTT.